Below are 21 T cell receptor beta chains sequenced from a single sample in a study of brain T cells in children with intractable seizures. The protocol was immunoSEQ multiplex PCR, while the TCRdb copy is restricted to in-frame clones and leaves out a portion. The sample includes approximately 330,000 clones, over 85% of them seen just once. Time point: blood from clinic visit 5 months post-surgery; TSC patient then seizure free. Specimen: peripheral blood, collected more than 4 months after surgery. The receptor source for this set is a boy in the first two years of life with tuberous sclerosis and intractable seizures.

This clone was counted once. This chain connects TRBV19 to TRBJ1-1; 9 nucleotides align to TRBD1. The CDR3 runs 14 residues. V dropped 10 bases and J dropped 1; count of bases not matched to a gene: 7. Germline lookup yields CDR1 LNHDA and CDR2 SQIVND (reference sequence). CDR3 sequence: CATEPGQGNTEAFF. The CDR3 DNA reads TGTGCCACTGAACCGGGACAGGGGAACACTGAAGCTTTCTTT.

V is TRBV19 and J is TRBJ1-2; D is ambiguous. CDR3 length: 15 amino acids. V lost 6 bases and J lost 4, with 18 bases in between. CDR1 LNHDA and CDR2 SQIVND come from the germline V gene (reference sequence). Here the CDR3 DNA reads TGTGCCAGTAGGCCCTTCTTTGACGGAACCTATGGCTACACCTTC. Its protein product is CASRPFFDGTYGYTF.

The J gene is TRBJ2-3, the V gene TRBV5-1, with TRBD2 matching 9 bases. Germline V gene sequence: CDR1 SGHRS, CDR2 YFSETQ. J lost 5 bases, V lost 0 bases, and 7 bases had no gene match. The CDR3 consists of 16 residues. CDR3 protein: CASSLAAGGPGDTQYF. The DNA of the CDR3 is TGCGCCAGCAGCTTGGCCGCGGGGGGGCCAGGAGATACGCAGTATTTT.

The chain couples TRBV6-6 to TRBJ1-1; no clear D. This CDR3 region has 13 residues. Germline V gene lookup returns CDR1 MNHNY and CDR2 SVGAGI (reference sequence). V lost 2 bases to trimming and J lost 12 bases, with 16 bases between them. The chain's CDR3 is CASSYISGSMPFF. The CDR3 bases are TGTGCCAGCAGTTACATATCTGGGTCCATGCCTTTCTTT.

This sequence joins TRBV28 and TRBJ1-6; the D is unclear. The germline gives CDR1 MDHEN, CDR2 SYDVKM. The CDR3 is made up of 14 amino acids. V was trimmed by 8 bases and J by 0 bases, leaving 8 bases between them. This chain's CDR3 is CASERSSYNSPLHF. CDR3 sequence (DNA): TGTGCCAGCGAACGTAGCTCCTATAATTCACCCCTCCACTTT.

CDR3 sequence: CASSISDRKAPELGSGANVLTF. DNA of the CDR3: TGTGCCAGTAGTATTTCGGACAGAAAAGCACCGGAGTTGGGCTCTGGGGCCAACGTCCTGACTTTC. The chain recombines TRBV19 with TRBJ2-6; the D gene is possibly TRBD1 (6 bases). Trimming took off 3 bases at V and 0 bases at J, with 27 bases between the two ends. Looked up from germline, CDR1 is LNHDA and CDR2 is SQIVND (reference sequence). The CDR3 spans 22 residues.

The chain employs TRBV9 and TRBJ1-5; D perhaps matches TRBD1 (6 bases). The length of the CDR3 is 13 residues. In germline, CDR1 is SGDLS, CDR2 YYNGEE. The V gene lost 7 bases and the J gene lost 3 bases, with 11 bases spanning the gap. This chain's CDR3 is CASGRDTNQPQHF. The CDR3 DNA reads TGTGCCAGCGGCCGGGACACCAATCAGCCCCAGCATTTT.

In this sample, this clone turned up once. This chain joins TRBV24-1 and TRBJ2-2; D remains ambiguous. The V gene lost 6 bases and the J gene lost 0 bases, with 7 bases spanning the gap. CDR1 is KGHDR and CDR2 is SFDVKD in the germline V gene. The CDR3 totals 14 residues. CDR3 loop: CATSSRANTGELFF. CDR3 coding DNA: TGTGCCACCAGTTCTCGGGCGAACACCGGGGAGCTGTTTTTT.

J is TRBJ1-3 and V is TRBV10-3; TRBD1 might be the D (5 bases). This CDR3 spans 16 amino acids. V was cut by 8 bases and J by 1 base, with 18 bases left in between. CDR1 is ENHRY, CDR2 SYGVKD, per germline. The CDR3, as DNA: TGTGCCATCGGCGGCTACGTGGGGGATTCTGGAAACACCATATATTTT. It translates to CAIGGYVGDSGNTIYF.

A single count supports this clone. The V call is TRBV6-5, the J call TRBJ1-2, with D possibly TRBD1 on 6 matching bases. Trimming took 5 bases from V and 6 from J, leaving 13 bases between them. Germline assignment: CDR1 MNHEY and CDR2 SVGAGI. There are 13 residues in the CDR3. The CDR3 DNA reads TGTGCCAGCAGTCTCAAACAGGGAAATGGCTACACCTTC. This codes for CASSLKQGNGYTF.

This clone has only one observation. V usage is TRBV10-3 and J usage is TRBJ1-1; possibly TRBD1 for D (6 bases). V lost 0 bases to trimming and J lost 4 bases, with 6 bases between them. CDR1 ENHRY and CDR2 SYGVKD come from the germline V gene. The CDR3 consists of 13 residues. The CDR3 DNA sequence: TGTGCCATCAGTGAGTCAGGGGGCACTGAAGCTTTCTTT. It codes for CAISESGGTEAFF.

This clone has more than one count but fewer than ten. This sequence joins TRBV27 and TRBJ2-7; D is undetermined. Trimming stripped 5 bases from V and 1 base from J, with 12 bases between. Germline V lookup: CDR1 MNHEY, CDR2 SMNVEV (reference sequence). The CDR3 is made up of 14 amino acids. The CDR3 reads CASSDLTASYEQYF. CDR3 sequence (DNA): TGTGCCAGCAGTGATTTGACTGCTTCCTACGAGCAGTACTTC.

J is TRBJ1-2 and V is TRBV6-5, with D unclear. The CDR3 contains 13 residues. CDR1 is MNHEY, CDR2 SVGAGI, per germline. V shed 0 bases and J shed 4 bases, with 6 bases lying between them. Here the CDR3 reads CASSYSRSYGYTF. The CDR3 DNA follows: TGTGCCAGCAGTTACTCGAGGAGCTATGGCTACACCTTC.

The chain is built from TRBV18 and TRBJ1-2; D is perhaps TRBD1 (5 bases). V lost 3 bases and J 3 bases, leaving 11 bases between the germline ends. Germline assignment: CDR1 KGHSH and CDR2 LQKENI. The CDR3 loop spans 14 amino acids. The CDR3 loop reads CASSPPGLDYGYTF. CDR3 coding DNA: TGTGCCAGCTCACCCCCGGGACTGGACTATGGCTACACCTTC. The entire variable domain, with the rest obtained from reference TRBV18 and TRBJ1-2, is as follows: NAGVMQNPRHLVRRRGQEARLRCSPMKGHSHVYWYRQLPEEGLKFMVYLQKENIIDESGMPKERFSAEFPKEGPSILRIQQVVRGDSAAYFCASSPPGLDYGYTFGSGTRLTVV.

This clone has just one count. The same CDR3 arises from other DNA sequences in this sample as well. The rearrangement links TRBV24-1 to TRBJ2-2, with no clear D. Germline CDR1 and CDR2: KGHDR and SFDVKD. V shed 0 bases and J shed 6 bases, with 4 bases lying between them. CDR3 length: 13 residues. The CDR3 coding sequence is TGTGCCACCAGTGATTTGGGGGCCGGGGAGCTGTTTTTT. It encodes CATSDLGAGELFF.

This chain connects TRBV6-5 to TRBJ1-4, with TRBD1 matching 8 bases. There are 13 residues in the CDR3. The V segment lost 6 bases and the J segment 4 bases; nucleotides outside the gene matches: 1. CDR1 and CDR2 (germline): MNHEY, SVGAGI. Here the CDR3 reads CASRTGVNEKLFF. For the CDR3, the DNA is TGTGCCAGCAGGACAGGGGTTAATGAAAAACTGTTTTTT.

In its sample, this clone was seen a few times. CDR3 loop: CAVGRGTGAPYEQYF. The CDR3 DNA reads as TGTGCCGTAGGTAGGGGAACGGGGGCCCCCTACGAGCAGTACTTC. The J gene is TRBJ2-7, the V gene TRBV27; D is perhaps TRBD1 or TRBD2 (6 bases each). The V end was cut by 11 bases, the J end by 2 bases, with 22 bases between. CDR1 and CDR2 (germline): MNHEY, SMNVEV (reference sequence). This CDR3 has 15 amino acids.

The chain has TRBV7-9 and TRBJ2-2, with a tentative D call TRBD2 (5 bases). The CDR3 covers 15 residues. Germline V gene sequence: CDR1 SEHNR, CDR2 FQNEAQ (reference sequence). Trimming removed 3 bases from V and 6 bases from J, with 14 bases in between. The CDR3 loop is CASSLGLSGSGELFF. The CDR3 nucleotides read TGTGCCAGCAGCTTGGGTTTATCGGGATCCGGGGAGCTGTTTTTT.

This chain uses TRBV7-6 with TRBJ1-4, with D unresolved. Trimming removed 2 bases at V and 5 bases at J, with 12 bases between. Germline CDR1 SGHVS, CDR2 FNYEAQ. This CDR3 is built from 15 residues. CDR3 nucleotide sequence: TGTGCCAGCAGCTTAAATGGTCTTGGAAATGAAAAACTGTTTTTT. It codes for CASSLNGLGNEKLFF.

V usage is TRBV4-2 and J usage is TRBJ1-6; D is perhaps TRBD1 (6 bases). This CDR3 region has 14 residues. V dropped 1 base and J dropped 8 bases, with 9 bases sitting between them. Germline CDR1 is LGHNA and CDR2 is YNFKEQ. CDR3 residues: CASSQAGDHSPLHF. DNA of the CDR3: TGTGCCAGCAGCCAAGCAGGGGACCATTCACCCCTCCACTTT.

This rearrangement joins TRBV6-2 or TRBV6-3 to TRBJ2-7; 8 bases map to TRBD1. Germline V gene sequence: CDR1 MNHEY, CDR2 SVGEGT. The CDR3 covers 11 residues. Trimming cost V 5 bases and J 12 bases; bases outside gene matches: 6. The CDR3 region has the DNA TGTGCCAGCAGTACCGGGACAGGAATGTACTTC. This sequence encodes CASSTGTGMYF.